The rows below give T cell receptor beta chains drawn from one sample of a study of metastatic and nonmetastatic thyroid tumors. TCRdb re-clonotyped the PCR reads through MiXCR. This table holds about 7,900 clones, approximately 24% found once. Input material: adjacent normal tissue. The receptors come from a female donor with papillary thyroid cancer or a benign thyroid nodule (not recorded which). Some clones in this sample may be carry-over from other donors' samples. Each CDR3 is given without its conserved first and last residue. The order of the fields is J gene, V gene, CDR3 protein.

>TRBJ2-3|TRBV15
ATSRLSGGVTDTQY
>TRBJ2-3|TRBV6-1
ASSGLARWGDTQY
>TRBJ1-1|TRBV6-1
ASMGPTGTEAF
>TRBJ2-1|TRBV12-5
ASGWGSEQF
>TRBJ1-6|TRBV5-1
ASSLLTGSDSPLH
>TRBJ2-1|TRBV2
ATGQGRNEQF
>TRBJ2-2|TRBV20-1
SATTSLRGELF
>TRBJ1-2|TRBV7-6
ASSLDPGGSGYT
>TRBJ2-2|TRBV7-2
ASSLLRTGELF
>TRBJ1-2|TRBV27
ASRFPGQGHGYT
>TRBJ2-7|TRBV3-1
ASSLRGGRLYEQY
>TRBJ1-2|TRBV5-1
ASSFSEGDGYT
>TRBJ2-7|TRBV27
ASSPIAGGAYEQY
>TRBJ2-7|TRBV20-1
SARGEQEAWYEQY
>TRBJ2-7|TRBV27
ASSLGQGLRY